This T cell receptor beta chain was identified during a study of T-cell reconstitution after alpha-beta-depleted transplantation in children. In its sample, this clonotype was seen many times. Preparation of the TCRbeta library used unique molecular identifiers. MiXCR, applied by TCRdb to the PCR reads, yields one record per CDR3 protein. The repertoire holds 150,000 to 200,000 distinct CDR3 sequences, with approximately 14% as singletons. Germline lookup yields CDR1 SGHRS and CDR2 YFSETQ. CDR3 length: 14 amino acids. Trimming took 2 bases from V and 1 from J, leaving 9 bases between them. The origin of this receptor is a human donor who donated a stem cell graft to a child with acute lymphoblastic leukemia. The chain joins TRBV5-1 to TRBJ1-1; D is unclear. Source: PBMCs from the stem cell graft donor, taken from the stem cell graft. In nucleotides, the CDR3 is TGCGCCAGCAGCTTTCGTTTCACGAACACTGAAGCTTTCTTT. Its translation is CASSFRFTNTEAFF.